This T cell receptor (beta chain) was captured in a study of PD-1 blockade in classical Hodgkin lymphoma. Profiled with immunoSEQ multiplex PCR; TCRdb holds only in-frame clones, not every one. The repertoire holds more than 70,000 clones, with approximately 91% as singletons. The germline CDR1 and CDR2 sequences are LNHDA and SQIVND (reference sequence). V dropped 4 bases and J dropped 3 bases, with 10 bases sitting between them. The CDR3 length is 13 residues. Every one of the patients relapsed after autologous stem cell transplantation (brentuximab vedotin exposure was variable). With respect to this clone: Its matching antigen is unknown.

Study observations and caveats: At baseline, newly diagnosed patients reportedly showed less TCR diversity than healthy donors. Those achieving complete response showed baseline diversity like newly diagnosed patients. Repertoire difference causes, possibly disease activity or prior therapy, remain undefined.

This specimen was peripheral blood mononuclear cells (PBMCs), taken before the second cycle of nivolumab. The rearrangement links TRBV19 to TRBJ2-7; a possible D gene is TRBD1 (5 bases). This receptor was taken from a human donor with classical Hodgkin lymphoma. The CDR3 sequence is CASSSGQGYEQYF. CDR3 coding DNA: TGTGCCAGTAGTAGTGGGCAGGGCTACGAGCAGTACTTC.